Each of the 26 T cell receptor beta chains below was sequenced from the same sample in a study of human T cells and chemical hapten exposure. MiXCR was run by TCRdb on the RACE reads, yielding one entry per CDR3 protein. The repertoire holds around 50,000 distinct CDR3 sequences, with approximately 8.6% as singletons. Time point noted: patch test 1, 2 weeks after DPC sensitization. Treatment given: therapeutic diphenylcyclopropenone sensitization with weekly scalp DPC. Material: whole blood, obtained in connection with sensitization to the hapten diphenylcyclopropenone (DPC). These receptor sequences come from a woman aged 40 to 50 with alopecia areata. Some clones in this sample may be carry-over from other donors' samples.

This clonotype has a count of ten or more. The gene calls are TRBV7-6 and TRBJ2-7; TRBD1 matches 11 bases. CDR1 and CDR2 from the germline V gene are SGHVS and FNYEAQ. The junction had 1 base not matched to a gene; V was cut back by 3 bases and J by 3 bases. This CDR3 comprises 14 residues. The CDR3 sequence is CASSFGTGGYEQYF. The CDR3 DNA follows: TGTGCCAGCAGCTTCGGGACAGGGGGCTACGAGCAGTACTTC.

This clonotype appeared many times. The chain combines TRBV2 with TRBJ2-5; D gene ambiguous. The V end lost 0 bases, the J end lost 3 bases, and 11 bases lay between the germline ends. Germline values: CDR1 SNHLY, CDR2 FYNNEI. The CDR3 length is 15 residues. The CDR3 here is CASSEAYALEETQYF. In nucleotides, the CDR3 is TGTGCCAGCAGTGAAGCGTACGCCCTGGAAGAGACCCAGTACTTC.

In this sample, this clonotype turned up many times. The chain carries TRBV29-1 and TRBJ1-1; 7 bases line up with TRBD1. Germline CDR1 SQVTM, CDR2 ANQGSEA. The V and J ends lost 5 bases and 1 base, in that order; junction bases with no gene match: 4. The CDR3 runs to 13 residues. This CDR3 reads CSVKDRSNTEAFF. The CDR3 nucleotides read TGCAGCGTTAAGGACAGGTCGAACACTGAAGCTTTCTTT.

Judged by abundance, this clonotype is medium-sized. This chain joins TRBV3-1 and TRBJ2-2; 7 bases line up with TRBD1. V lost 7 bases to trimming and J lost 5 bases; unmatched junction nucleotides: 7. The CDR3 contains 14 residues. The germline CDR1 and CDR2 sequences are LGHDT and YNNKEL (reference sequence). The CDR3 sequence is CASTSGTETGELFF. CDR3 sequence (DNA): TGTGCCAGCACCTCCGGGACAGAAACCGGGGAGCTGTTTTTT.

This chain connects TRBV7-9 to TRBJ2-1; D assignment may be TRBD1 or TRBD2 (5 bases each). V lost 5 bases, J lost 8 bases, and 19 bases lay in between. Germline V CDR1 and CDR2: SEHNR, FQNEAQ (reference sequence). The CDR3 runs to 15 residues. The DNA for the CDR3 is TGTGCCAGCAGCCCCCGGGACCCACTCGTCCATGAGCAGTTCTTC. It translates to CASSPRDPLVHEQFF. The entire variable domain, with the rest obtained from reference TRBV7-9 and TRBJ2-1, is as follows: DTGVSQNPRHKITKRGQNVTFRCDPISEHNRLYWYRQTLGQGPEFLTYFQNEAQLEKSRLLSDRFSAERPKGSFSTLEIQRTEQGDSAMYLCASSPRDPLVHEQFFGPGTRLTVL.

This clonotype was counted between two and nine times. The chain combines TRBV20-1 with TRBJ1-2; 7 positions agree with TRBD1. CDR3 size: 17 residues. The V gene's germline CDR1 is DFQATT and CDR2 SNEGSKA (reference sequence). The V gene end was trimmed by 0 bases and the J gene end by 0 bases; junction bases not matched to a gene: 10. The CDR3 coding sequence is TGCAGTGCTAGAGATGCTACTACGACAGGGACTAACTATGGCTACACCTTC. Translating it yields CSARDATTTGTNYGYTF.

This chain joins TRBV27 and TRBJ2-7; tentatively, D is TRBD1 (6 bases). Germline CDR1 and CDR2: MNHEY and SMNVEV (reference sequence). Trimming stripped 8 bases from V and 2 bases from J, with 19 bases between. CDR3 size: 15 residues. The CDR3 is CASRLRGTQAYEQYF. CDR3 coding DNA: TGTGCCAGCCGCCTGAGGGGGACACAGGCCTACGAGCAGTACTTC.

This clonotype was picked up a small number of times. The chain employs TRBV20-1 and TRBJ1-2; 7 positions match TRBD1. CDR1 DFQATT and CDR2 SNEGSKA come from the germline V gene (reference sequence). The CDR3 extends over 18 amino acids. The trim removed 0 bases at V and 4 bases at J, leaving 17 bases unmatched. The CDR3 sequence: CSARDPSLTGSKSYGYTF. CDR3 in DNA: TGCAGTGCTAGAGATCCCTCCCTGACAGGGTCCAAATCCTATGGCTACACCTTC.

This clonotype has ten or more counts. This chain uses TRBV29-1 with TRBJ1-4, with 8 bases aligning to TRBD1. This CDR3 has 13 amino acids. Germline CDR1 is SQVTM and CDR2 is ANQGSEA. With V trimmed by 4 bases and J by 8 bases, 6 bases remained unmatched. CDR3 nucleotides: TGCAGCGTTGCGCGACAGGGGAACGAAAAACTGTTTTTT. Amino acids: CSVARQGNEKLFF. Drawing the rest from reference TRBV29-1 and TRBJ1-4, the complete variable domain is SAVISQKPSRDICQRGTSLTIQCQVDSQVTMMFWYRQQPGQSLTLIATANQGSEATYESGFVIDKFPISRPNLTFSTLTVSNMSPEDSSIYLCSVARQGNEKLFFGSGTQLSVL.

This clonotype was seen repeatedly, ten times or more. The CDR3 DNA is TGTGCCAGCAGCGTAGAAGGGGCATTCGAGAACACTGAAGCTTTCTTT. Translated: CASSVEGAFENTEAFF. The rearrangement links TRBV9 to TRBJ1-1; TRBD1 might be the D (5 bases). Germline assignment: CDR1 SGDLS and CDR2 YYNGEE. This CDR3 region has 16 residues. The germline V and J ends were trimmed by 0 bases and 1 base, with 13 bases remaining between them.

The chain couples TRBV14 to TRBJ2-7; D may match TRBD1 or TRBD2 (5 bases each). Deletions cut 0 bases from V and 4 bases from J, with 16 bases between. The length of the CDR3 is 16 residues. The germline gives CDR1 SGHDN, CDR2 FVKESK. The CDR3 nucleotides read TGTGCCAGCAGCCAAGACAGGGCCGCCCGAGGGTACGAGCAGTACTTC. This codes for CASSQDRAARGYEQYF.

The chain employs TRBV27 and TRBJ2-1; TRBD1 matches 9 bases. Unmatched junction bases numbered 7, after V lost 10 bases and J lost 6 bases. This CDR3 comprises 13 residues. Germline-derived CDR1 and CDR2 are MNHEY and SMNVEV (reference sequence). CDR3 DNA: TGTGCCACTACCGGGACAGGGACCAATGAGCAGTTCTTC. Amino acids: CATTGTGTNEQFF.

This clonotype was observed at least ten times. The chain couples TRBV29-1 to TRBJ2-7; the match to TRBD1 covers 10 bases. This CDR3 is built from 14 residues. Germline V lookup: CDR1 SQVTM, CDR2 ANQGSEA. Trimming at V came to 4 bases and at J to 2 bases, leaving 5 bases not matched to a gene. Written as DNA, the CDR3 is TGCAGCGTTGGAAAAGGGACAGGGGCCTACGAGCAGTACTTC. As protein: CSVGKGTGAYEQYF.

This clonotype showed up just a few times. The rearrangement links TRBV7-9 to TRBJ1-2; TRBD1 is a possible D gene (5 bases). The V gene lost 5 bases and the J gene lost 5 bases, with 12 bases spanning the gap. Germline-derived CDR1 and CDR2 are SEHNR and FQNEAQ (reference sequence). The CDR3 extends over 13 amino acids. Here the CDR3 reads CASSHGAGYGYTF. CDR3 coding DNA: TGTGCCAGCAGCCACGGGGCAGGTTATGGCTACACCTTC.

This clonotype occurred a few times. The chain has TRBV1 and TRBJ1-6; the table gives TRBD1 as D, unverified against the DNA. TRBV1 is described as a pseudogene. CDR3 length equals 13 residues. This chain's CDR3 is CTSSQGILSPLHF. The CDR3 DNA sequence: TGCACCAGCAGTCAGGGGATACTTTCACCCCTCCACTTT.

This clonotype came up many times. V is TRBV3-1 and J is TRBJ1-2, with D hard to call. Germline CDR1 and CDR2: LGHDT and YNNKEL (reference sequence). With 1 base removed from V and 2 bases from J, the gap between germline ends came to 14 bases. The CDR3 has 16 residues. The CDR3 bases are TGTGCCAGCAGCCAAGTTAGGAGAGCGGGGAACTATGGCTACACCTTC. Translation: CASSQVRRAGNYGYTF.

The chain carries TRBV7-6 and TRBJ1-6, with 7 bases aligning to TRBD1. Germline lookup yields CDR1 SGHVS and CDR2 FNYEAQ. With 1 base clipped from V and 6 bases from J, the junction kept 3 bases outside the gene matches. CDR3 size: 15 residues. The CDR3 DNA sequence: TGTGCCAGCAGCTTAGGGGGACAGATTAATTCACCCCTCCACTTT. It specifies CASSLGGQINSPLHF.

This clonotype was seen only a few times. The J gene is TRBJ2-1, the V gene TRBV20-1; D is unclear. V lost 4 bases, J lost 0 bases, and 10 bases lay in between. The CDR3 consists of 14 residues. Germline-derived CDR1 and CDR2 are DFQATT and SNEGSKA (reference sequence). CDR3 nucleotides: TGCAGTGCTAATTCAGAAAACTCCTACAATGAGCAGTTCTTC. This encodes CSANSENSYNEQFF.

This chain links TRBV20-1 with TRBJ2-5; a weak D match, TRBD2 (6 bases). Deletions cut 6 bases from V and 2 bases from J, with 7 bases between. This CDR3 has 11 amino acids. CDR1 and CDR2 from the germline V gene are DFQATT and SNEGSKA (reference sequence). As DNA, the CDR3 is TGCAGTGCGGGACTTCAAGAGACCCAGTACTTC. Protein product: CSAGLQETQYF.

This clonotype was recorded a few times. The genes are TRBV5-4 and TRBJ2-1, with D perhaps given as TRBD1 or TRBD2 (5 bases each). Germline assignment: CDR1 SGHNT and CDR2 YYREEE (reference sequence). Trimming stripped 6 bases from V and 2 bases from J, with 12 bases between. The CDR3 is 14 amino acids. CDR3 nucleotides: TGTGCCAGCACTACCCAGGGACCCTACAATGAGCAGTTCTTC. Its protein product is CASTTQGPYNEQFF.

This clonotype has ten or more counts. The chain joins TRBV6-5 to TRBJ2-3; 9 nucleotides agree with TRBD2. Germline V gives CDR1 MNHEY, CDR2 SVGAGI. V gave up 6 bases and J gave up 0 bases; unmatched junction bases: 4. The CDR3 sequence is 15 residues long. This CDR3 is CASRKTSGSTDTQYF. As DNA, the CDR3 is TGTGCCAGCAGGAAGACTAGCGGTAGCACAGATACGCAGTATTTT.

This clonotype was detected many times. The chain couples TRBV7-8 to TRBJ2-3, with D hard to call. Germline CDR1 SGHVS, CDR2 FQNEAQ. V lost 2 bases, J lost 0 bases, and 18 bases lay in between. The CDR3 runs 18 residues. CDR3: CASSLTRGRNPSTDTQYF. The CDR3 region has the DNA TGTGCCAGCAGCTTAACGCGTGGACGTAATCCTAGCACAGATACGCAGTATTTT.

The gene calls are TRBV2 and TRBJ1-5; a possible D gene is TRBD1 (5 bases). Germline V gene sequence: CDR1 SNHLY, CDR2 FYNNEI. The CDR3 totals 14 residues. The V end lost 4 bases, the J end lost 1 base, and 8 bases lay between the germline ends. This CDR3 is CASSAGRSNQPQHF. In DNA form, the CDR3 reads TGTGCCAGCAGTGCAGGGCGGAGCAATCAGCCCCAGCATTTT. Full variable domain (outside the CDR3, taken from reference TRBV2 and TRBJ1-5): EPEVTQTPSHQVTQMGQEVILRCVPISNHLYFYWYRQILGQKVEFLVSFYNNEISEKSEIFDDQFSVERPDGSNFTLKIRSTKLEDSAMYFCASSAGRSNQPQHFGDGTRLSIL.

This clonotype was recorded a few times. The chain uses TRBV7-2 and TRBJ1-2; 7 bases align to TRBD1. Germline trimming cut 5 bases from V and 1 base from J; bases unmatched to any gene: 1. The germline gives CDR1 SGHTA, CDR2 FQGNSA. The CDR3 runs to 13 residues. The CDR3 DNA follows: TGTGCCAGCAGCCGACAGGGTAACTATGGCTACACCTTC. This gives the protein CASSRQGNYGYTF.

CDR3 sequence reads: CASSPRASGDNEQFF. The CDR3 nucleotides are TGTGCCAGCAGCCCTCGAGCTAGCGGGGATAATGAGCAGTTCTTC. The rearrangement uses TRBV11-3 and TRBJ2-1; the match to TRBD2 covers 9 bases. After removal of 5 bases from V and 7 bases from J, the junction contained 9 bases not matched to a gene. This CDR3 comprises 15 residues. Germline CDR1 and CDR2: SGHNT and YENEEA.

In its sample, this clonotype was seen many times. V is TRBV7-6 and J is TRBJ2-1; no clear D gene. The V end lost 1 base, the J end lost 5 bases, and 15 bases lay between the germline ends. Per the germline V gene, CDR1 is SGHVS and CDR2 is FNYEAQ. The length of the CDR3 is 16 residues. The CDR3 DNA sequence: TGTGCCAGCAGCTTAGGGGCATTGAAAAACGACAATGAGCAGTTCTTC. Protein product: CASSLGALKNDNEQFF.